This TCR beta chain was captured by sequencing in a study of human T cells and chemical hapten exposure (dated by TCRdb to the early 2020s). Looking at the study overall: Libraries were pooled for sequencing, and variation in per-sample TCR yields was attributed mainly to small differences in library volumes within the pool. Both TCR alpha and TCR beta chains were sequenced from each blood RNA sample. In alopecia patients, the study followed how the peripheral blood TCR repertoire changed in vivo over primary and secondary sensitization to diphenylcyclopropenone (DPC), a hapten. The study at large found these results: DPC sensitization did not change the number of TCRs with a frequency above 1 in 1000, and there was no evidence of changes in global repertoire structure. Repeated subsampling changed both the strength of the expansion versus patch-test correlation and the threshold at which the correlation became significant.

As encoded in the germline V gene, CDR1 is SGHTA while CDR2 is FQGNSA. Its CDR3 holds 15 amino acids, cysteine through phenylalanine. Just the 45-base CDR3 DNA is kept, in frame starting at base 1. V and J are trimmed by 5 bases and 9 bases, and the gene matches miss 6 bases of the junction. Reading the label with the study, this specimen's time point is: healthy volunteer bleed at 2 weeks. Total RNA was extracted from unfractionated whole blood that had been collected in Tempus Blood RNA tubes. A handful of healthy volunteers were used as TCR sequencing controls and were bled at day 0, 2 weeks and 6 weeks. Library preparation employed RACE. TCRdb names NextSeq 500 as the instrument used. During library preparation, unique molecular identifiers were attached to individual cDNA molecules so that TCRs could be counted quantitatively and reproducibly. Processing in the source paper ran as follows. A median of around 100,000 TCRs per sample was observed, with a range of roughly 23,224 to 750,000. The Decombinator software suite was used to annotate the V, J and CDR3 of the TCR reads. To make PS versus PT1 abundance plots, every sample was subsampled to the same number of TCRs (28,000). Expanded TCRs were defined as absent before sensitization and observed at least eight times at the 2-week time point. Using fastp trimming at Q25 and MiXCR clonotype assembly, TCRdb reanalyzed the public sequencing data and kept in-frame beta chains. For every CDR3 protein sequence, its rows merge into one entry that carries the most common genes and DNA. The V and J calls and clone size come from TCRdb's table, not from the authors' own analysis. The sample profile shows tens of thousands of distinct CDR3 sequences; about 7% of them were found once. The leading ten clones occupy around a tenth of the sample.

As concerns this clonotype: The clone's antigen remains unknown. Nothing much larger sits one base from this clone, and base qualities are not available.

The sample consisted of whole blood. The rearrangement joined TRBV7-2 to TRBJ2-1, with TRBD2 matching 14 junction bases. This clonotype was obtained from a human donor in good health. Some clones in this sample may be carry-over from other donors' samples. The CDR3 region reads CASSETSGGAREQFF. The base sequence is TGTGCCAGCAGCGAGACTAGCGGGGGGGCTCGTGAGCAGTTCTTC.